This is a list of T cell receptor beta chains from one sample in a study of cytomegalovirus exposure and HLA in healthy donors. Sequencing was performed with immunoSEQ multiplex PCR; in TCRdb, only in-frame clones are kept and a portion is missing. The data hold about 84,000 clones, with less than 80% observed a single time. The sequencing sample was made of PBMCs. Receptors originate from a woman in her 40s in good health and CMV-seropositive. Each CDR3 is given with its conserved first and last residue. The D gene is left open where the match is weak. Clone size appears in some rows only: once, few, many, or a class for an expanded clone.

v_gene: TRBV28; j_gene: TRBJ1-4; abundance: .; d_gene: TRBD1; CDR3nt: TGTGCCAGCGGAATGCGATACGGGACAGGGCTTGAAAAACTGTTTTTT; CDR3aa: CASGMRYGTGLEKLFF
v_gene: TRBV7-2; j_gene: TRBJ2-5; abundance: .; d_gene: .; CDR3nt: TGTGCCAGCAGCTCTAGAGGGGGTCTCTCGTACTTC; CDR3aa: CASSSRGGLSYF
v_gene: TRBV27; j_gene: TRBJ2-7; abundance: .; d_gene: TRBD2; CDR3nt: TGTGCCAGCAGTTTAACTCTAGCGGGAGGGGGACACTACGAGCAGTACTTC; CDR3aa: CASSLTLAGGGHYEQYF
v_gene: TRBV2; j_gene: TRBJ1-5; abundance: .; d_gene: TRBD1; CDR3nt: TGTGCCAGCAGCTCCTCCGGGACAGGGGGAAATCAGCCCCAGCATTTT; CDR3aa: CASSSSGTGGNQPQHF
v_gene: TRBV4-3; j_gene: TRBJ1-2; abundance: .; d_gene: .; CDR3nt: TGCGCCAGCAGCCAAGATTATTTCGGACAGTCATATGGCTACACCTTC; CDR3aa: CASSQDYFGQSYGYTF
v_gene: TRBV30; j_gene: TRBJ1-1; abundance: .; d_gene: TRBD1; CDR3nt: TGTGCCTGGAGATTATCAGGGGGGGCTTTCTTT; CDR3aa: CAWRLSGGAFF
v_gene: TRBV28; j_gene: TRBJ1-5; abundance: .; d_gene: TRBD1; CDR3nt: TGTGCCAGCAGTTTGGGGACAGCCCAGTTTCCCGGGCATTTT; CDR3aa: CASSLGTAQFPGHF
v_gene: TRBV6-4; j_gene: TRBJ2-7; abundance: .; d_gene: TRBD1; CDR3nt: TGTGCCAGCAGTGCCCGGGACAGGGTAGGTGACGAGCAGTACTTC; CDR3aa: CASSARDRVGDEQYF
v_gene: TRBV6-6; j_gene: TRBJ1-1; abundance: .; d_gene: .; CDR3nt: TGTGCCAGCATAACCGGGACTTCAATGGGCACTGAAGCTTTCTTT; CDR3aa: CASITGTSMGTEAFF
v_gene: TRBV5-1; j_gene: TRBJ1-1; abundance: few; d_gene: .; CDR3nt: TGCGCCAGCAGCTTGGTTGGTGAGGACACTGAAGCTTTCTTT; CDR3aa: CASSLVGEDTEAFF
v_gene: TRBV27; j_gene: TRBJ2-7; abundance: .; d_gene: TRBD2; CDR3nt: TGTGCCAGCAGTTTCGCCGCGGGGGGGGGTAGCTCCTACGAGCAGTACTTC; CDR3aa: CASSFAAGGGSSYEQYF
v_gene: TRBV15; j_gene: TRBJ2-1; abundance: .; d_gene: TRBD1; CDR3nt: TGTGCCACCAGCACGGGACAGGGCGTTTTTAATGAGCAGTTCTTC; CDR3aa: CATSTGQGVFNEQFF
v_gene: TRBV28; j_gene: TRBJ1-5; abundance: .; d_gene: .; CDR3nt: TGTGCCAGCAGTTTAGAAGTACAAATCAATCAGCCCCAGCATTTT; CDR3aa: CASSLEVQINQPQHF
v_gene: TRBV6-1; j_gene: TRBJ2-4; abundance: few; d_gene: .; CDR3nt: TGTGCCAGCAGTGAGAGGACTTCGACGGATTGGGGAGACATTCAGTACTTC; CDR3aa: CASSERTSTDWGDIQYF
v_gene: TRBV10-2; j_gene: TRBJ2-7; abundance: few; d_gene: TRBD2; CDR3nt: TGCGCCAGCTTGGGGACTAGCGAAACTCGCTACGAGCAGTACTTC; CDR3aa: CASLGTSETRYEQYF
v_gene: TRBV2; j_gene: TRBJ2-5; abundance: .; d_gene: .; CDR3nt: TGTGCCAGCAGTGTGACAGAAGAGACCCAGTACTTC; CDR3aa: CASSVTEETQYF
v_gene: TRBV2; j_gene: TRBJ1-1; abundance: .; d_gene: .; CDR3nt: TGTGCCAGCACCGCTGGCAGAGGGGGGAACACTGAAGCTTTCTTT; CDR3aa: CASTAGRGGNTEAFF
v_gene: TRBV7-2; j_gene: TRBJ1-1; abundance: .; d_gene: TRBD1; CDR3nt: TGTGCCAGCAGCACCAGGACAGGGGAATTGATGGCTTTCTTT; CDR3aa: CASSTRTGELMAFF
v_gene: TRBV5-1; j_gene: TRBJ1-3; abundance: .; d_gene: TRBD1; CDR3nt: TGCGCCAGCAGCGGGACAGGGCGTCTGGGAAACACCATATATTTT; CDR3aa: CASSGTGRLGNTIYF
v_gene: TRBV30; j_gene: TRBJ1-1; abundance: few; d_gene: TRBD1; CDR3nt: TGTGCCTGGAGCCGTCGGACAGGGTCCCGAGAAAGTATTATGAACACTGAAGCTTTCTTT; CDR3aa: CAWSRRTGSRESIMNTEAFF
v_gene: TRBV2; j_gene: TRBJ1-3; abundance: .; d_gene: .; CDR3nt: TGTGCCAGCAGAGTTTACATGTCCTTCTCTGGAAACACCATATATTTT; CDR3aa: CASRVYMSFSGNTIYF
v_gene: TRBV30; j_gene: TRBJ1-2; abundance: .; d_gene: .; CDR3nt: TGTGCCTGGAGTGTAGGCGGGATCTATGGCTACACCTTC; CDR3aa: CAWSVGGIYGYTF
v_gene: TRBV28; j_gene: TRBJ2-7; abundance: .; d_gene: .; CDR3nt: TGTGCCAGCATGGGGGGAGCCTACGAGCAGTACTTC; CDR3aa: CASMGGAYEQYF
v_gene: TRBV10-3; j_gene: TRBJ2-5; abundance: .; d_gene: TRBD2; CDR3nt: TGTGCCATCAGGGAGGGACTAGCGGGAGACCCCCAAGAGACCCAGTACTTC; CDR3aa: CAIREGLAGDPQETQYF
v_gene: TRBV5-6; j_gene: TRBJ2-3; abundance: .; d_gene: TRBD1; CDR3nt: TGTGCCAGCAGCCTGGGGACAGCTCGCACAGATACGCAGTATTTT; CDR3aa: CASSLGTARTDTQYF
v_gene: TRBV27; j_gene: TRBJ2-7; abundance: few; d_gene: .; CDR3nt: TGTGCCAGCAGTCGGTACAGCGGCTACGAGCAGTACTTC; CDR3aa: CASSRYSGYEQYF
v_gene: TRBV28; j_gene: TRBJ1-2; abundance: .; d_gene: .; CDR3nt: TGTGCCAGCAGACAGGAGACCCACTCGTATGGCTACACCTTC; CDR3aa: CASRQETHSYGYTF
v_gene: TRBV9; j_gene: TRBJ1-2; abundance: .; d_gene: .; CDR3nt: TGTGCCAGCAGCGTCGGCCAGTCCTCAGGGACATTGGACTATGGCTACACCTTC; CDR3aa: CASSVGQSSGTLDYGYTF
v_gene: TRBV28; j_gene: TRBJ2-7; abundance: once; d_gene: TRBD2; CDR3nt: TGTGCCAGCAGCCTCCAGGGCCGAAAGCGGGGCCACTACGAGCAGTACTTC; CDR3aa: CASSLQGRKRGHYEQYF
v_gene: TRBV27; j_gene: TRBJ2-7; abundance: .; d_gene: .; CDR3nt: TGTGCCAGCAGACGGGACTCCAGGTCGTACGAGCAGTACTTC; CDR3aa: CASRRDSRSYEQYF
v_gene: TRBV25-1; j_gene: TRBJ2-5; abundance: few; d_gene: .; CDR3nt: TGTGCCAGCTGCAGGGGTTCAGAGACCCAGTACTTC; CDR3aa: CASCRGSETQYF
v_gene: TRBV27; j_gene: TRBJ2-2; abundance: .; d_gene: TRBD2; CDR3nt: TGTGCCAGCAGTCAGATCGCGGGAGCGGGGACCGGGGAGCTGTTTTTT; CDR3aa: CASSQIAGAGTGELFF
v_gene: TRBV18; j_gene: TRBJ2-7; abundance: few; d_gene: TRBD2; CDR3nt: TGTGCCAGCTCACCGGGGTCGGGAGGCCCCCACGAGCAGTACTTC; CDR3aa: CASSPGSGGPHEQYF
v_gene: TRBV9; j_gene: TRBJ1-4; abundance: .; d_gene: .; CDR3nt: TGTGCCAGCAGCGCCGGGGGGGCAACTAATGAAAAACTGTTTTTT; CDR3aa: CASSAGGATNEKLFF
v_gene: TRBV7-3; j_gene: TRBJ2-2; abundance: .; d_gene: TRBD1; CDR3nt: TGTGCCAGCAGCTCGAGACAGGGGCGCGGGGAGCTGTTTTTT; CDR3aa: CASSSRQGRGELFF
v_gene: TRBV9; j_gene: TRBJ2-5; abundance: .; d_gene: .; CDR3nt: TGTGCCAGCAGCGTAGCCGGAGGGGAAGAGACCCAGTACTTC; CDR3aa: CASSVAGGEETQYF
v_gene: TRBV28; j_gene: TRBJ1-1; abundance: .; d_gene: .; CDR3nt: TGTGCCAGCAGTACAACGGGTGGAGGGGAACCTGAAGCTTTCTTT; CDR3aa: CASSTTGGGEPEAFF
v_gene: TRBV4-3; j_gene: TRBJ1-1; abundance: .; d_gene: .; CDR3nt: TGCGCCAGCAGTTCCGTGGGCAGGAACACTGAAGCTTTCTTT; CDR3aa: CASSSVGRNTEAFF
v_gene: TRBV6-5; j_gene: TRBJ1-4; abundance: few; d_gene: TRBD1; CDR3nt: TGTGCCAGCAGTTACTCGCAGGGGGGTGAAAAACTGTTTTTT; CDR3aa: CASSYSQGGEKLFF
v_gene: TRBV18; j_gene: TRBJ1-2; abundance: .; d_gene: .; CDR3nt: TGTGCCAGCTCACCCGAAGCGAACTATGGCTACACCTTC; CDR3aa: CASSPEANYGYTF
v_gene: TRBV7-9; j_gene: TRBJ1-2; abundance: .; d_gene: TRBD1; CDR3nt: TGTGCCAGCAGCCCGTCCCAGGGGGGCTCCTATGGCTACACCTTC; CDR3aa: CASSPSQGGSYGYTF
v_gene: TRBV5-1; j_gene: TRBJ2-1; abundance: .; d_gene: TRBD2; CDR3nt: TGCGCCAGCAGTCCGGGGGCGGGAGGGATCTACAATGAGCAGTTCTTC; CDR3aa: CASSPGAGGIYNEQFF
v_gene: TRBV27; j_gene: TRBJ2-7; abundance: .; d_gene: TRBD2; CDR3nt: TGTGCCAGCCGCCAGGGACTAGCGGGGTCGCGCGAGCAGTACTTC; CDR3aa: CASRQGLAGSREQYF
v_gene: TRBV5-8; j_gene: TRBJ2-7; abundance: .; d_gene: TRBD1; CDR3nt: TGTGCCAGCAGCTCCGGGGACAGCTCTTCCTACGAGCAGTACTTC; CDR3aa: CASSSGDSSSYEQYF
v_gene: TRBV27; j_gene: TRBJ2-7; abundance: .; d_gene: TRBD2; CDR3nt: TGTGCCAGCAGTTTAGATCCTAGGACTAGACCCTACGAGCAGTACTTC; CDR3aa: CASSLDPRTRPYEQYF
v_gene: TRBV28; j_gene: TRBJ2-7; abundance: once; d_gene: TRBD1; CDR3nt: TGTGCCAGCAGTCCCCGGGACAGGGGCTACGAGCAGTACTTC; CDR3aa: CASSPRDRGYEQYF
v_gene: TRBV10-1; j_gene: TRBJ1-1; abundance: few; d_gene: .; CDR3nt: TGCGCCAGCAGTGACCCGGACAGTGTAGGCGCTTTCTTT; CDR3aa: CASSDPDSVGAFF
v_gene: TRBV4-3; j_gene: TRBJ2-1; abundance: once; d_gene: .; CDR3nt: TGCGCCAGCAGCCCCCAGTCGGGCTCCTACAATGAGCAGTTCTTC; CDR3aa: CASSPQSGSYNEQFF
v_gene: TRBV4-3; j_gene: TRBJ2-7; abundance: .; d_gene: .; CDR3nt: TGCGCCAGCAGCCAATCCCCATGGGGGGGGCCGGCCGAGCAGTACTTC; CDR3aa: CASSQSPWGGPAEQYF
v_gene: TRBV19; j_gene: TRBJ2-3; abundance: .; d_gene: .; CDR3nt: TGTGCCAGTAGTATCGCGGGAACCATCACAGATACGCAGTATTTT; CDR3aa: CASSIAGTITDTQYF
v_gene: TRBV7-2; j_gene: TRBJ1-5; abundance: few; d_gene: .; CDR3nt: TGTGCCAGCAGCTTACTCCTAGATCAGCCCCAGCATTTT; CDR3aa: CASSLLLDQPQHF
v_gene: TRBV5-1; j_gene: TRBJ2-3; abundance: .; d_gene: TRBD1; CDR3nt: TGCGCCAGCAGCACTTGGACAGGGGAGGCAGATACGCAGTATTTT; CDR3aa: CASSTWTGEADTQYF
v_gene: TRBV6-1; j_gene: TRBJ1-5; abundance: .; d_gene: .; CDR3nt: TGTGCCAGCAGTGAAGCGGGGGGTGGCAATCAGCCCCAGCATTTT; CDR3aa: CASSEAGGGNQPQHF
v_gene: TRBV2; j_gene: TRBJ2-7; abundance: .; d_gene: .; CDR3nt: TGTGCCAGCAGTCCGACCCAGGGGTGGTACGAGCAGTACTTC; CDR3aa: CASSPTQGWYEQYF
v_gene: TRBV5-3; j_gene: TRBJ1-4; abundance: .; d_gene: TRBD1; CDR3nt: TGTGCCAGAAGCTTGGGGGGAGTTTGGACAGGAGGCGAAAAACTGTTTTTT; CDR3aa: CARSLGGVWTGGEKLFF